Below are 4 T cell receptor beta chains sequenced from a single sample in a study of cytomegalovirus exposure and HLA in healthy donors. Researchers ran the PCR with 60 Vbeta and 13 Jbeta primers. The assay was immunoSEQ multiplex PCR, and TCRdb's table has in-frame clones only and misses some. Of some 200,000 clones in the sample, around 77% were seen once. Sequencing was done on a sample of PBMCs. The receptors derive from a woman between 25 and 40 years old in good health and CMV-seronegative.

The chain combines TRBV15 with TRBJ2-7, with 10 bases fitting TRBD2. The CDR3 has 16 amino acids. Trimming cost V 3 bases and J 1 base; bases outside gene matches: 6. Germline V gene data show CDR1 as LNHNV and CDR2 as YYDKDF (reference sequence). The CDR3 spells CATSSRLAGVSYEQYF. In DNA, the CDR3 is TGTGCCACCAGCAGCCGCCTAGCGGGAGTTTCCTACGAGCAGTACTTC. The whole variable domain, filled in from reference TRBV15 and TRBJ2-7, reads DAMVIQNPRYQVTQFGKPVTLSCSQTLNHNVMYWYQQKSSQAPKLLFHYYDKDFNNEADTPDNFQSRRPNTSFCFLDIRSPGLGDTAMYLCATSSRLAGVSYEQYFGPGTRLTVT.

This clone occurred a few times. The genes are TRBV5-4 and TRBJ2-5, with 7 positions matching TRBD1. There are 15 residues in the CDR3. CDR1 and CDR2 (germline): SGHNT, YYREEE (reference sequence). V dropped 3 bases and J dropped 4; count of bases not matched to a gene: 9. CDR3 residues: CASSYDRAGGETQYF. The CDR3 DNA sequence: TGTGCCAGCAGCTACGACAGGGCCGGCGGAGAGACCCAGTACTTC.

The chain has TRBV15 and TRBJ1-1, with D hard to call. Germline-derived CDR1 and CDR2 are LNHNV and YYDKDF (reference sequence). V was clipped by 0 bases and J by 5 bases, with 16 bases between them. This CDR3 region has 16 residues. CDR3 sequence reads: CATSRDSWAGGTEAFF. The CDR3 nucleotides read TGTGCCACCAGCAGAGATTCTTGGGCAGGCGGGACTGAAGCTTTCTTT.

This clone was seen a handful of times. The chain uses TRBV25-1 and TRBJ1-1; weak D call: TRBD1 (6 bases). Per germline, CDR1 MGHDK and CDR2 SYGVNS. V was clipped by 1 base and J by 1 base, with 10 bases between them. This CDR3 has 15 amino acids. CDR3 residues: CASSESEDRNTEAFF. CDR3 nucleotide sequence: TGTGCCAGCAGTGAATCAGAGGACAGGAACACTGAAGCTTTCTTT.